The source of this T cell receptor beta chain is a study of blood T cell repertoires in COVID-19. Study overall: Samples representing acute and convalescent COVID-19 were sourced from the United States, Italy and Spain. Sample material is recorded as cDNA or gDNA derived from T cells, B-cell-depleted T cells, or PBMCs.

Germline V gene sequence: CDR1 SGHRS, CDR2 YFSETQ. V was pared by 5 bases and J by 2 bases, with 14 bases between. This CDR3 has 14 amino acids. Methods used by the authors: Reference gene primers were amplified, and this amplification served to estimate nucleated cell counts. Libraries were prepared by immunoSEQ multiplex PCR; TCRdb keeps only in-frame clonotypes and omits some of them. From that table come the V and J calls and clone size; the DNA was used to work out D and trimming. The repertoire holds 140,000 to 150,000 clones, with about 76% as singletons. This TCR was sampled from a human donor in a cohort sampled during active COVID-19. J is TRBJ2-7 and V is TRBV5-1; TRBD2 might be the D (5 bases). The sequencing sample was made of peripheral blood. The DNA of the CDR3 is TGCGCCAGCAGGGAAAGGAGCGGCCCCTACGAGCAGTACTTC. Residues: CASRERSGPYEQYF.